The 9 T cell receptor beta chains in this list originate from one sample, sequenced in a study of human T cells and chemical hapten exposure. MiXCR, run by TCRdb on the RACE reads, gives a single entry per CDR3 protein. The sample includes 56,000 or so distinct CDR3 sequences, around a tenth seen only once; the top ten take 9.6%. Regarding time point: pre-sensitization, week 0. The treatment: therapeutic diphenylcyclopropenone sensitization with weekly scalp DPC. Blood, whole and unfractionated, served as the source for total RNA extraction. The source material was whole blood, sampled in connection with sensitization to the hapten diphenylcyclopropenone (DPC). These receptors were obtained from a woman aged 25 to 39 with alopecia areata. Some clones in this sample may be carry-over from other donors' samples.

The chain has TRBV7-2 and TRBJ2-1; no firm D call. The CDR3 loop spans 17 amino acids. With 5 bases removed from V and 0 bases from J, the gap between germline ends came to 17 bases. Germline V gene data show CDR1 as SGHTA and CDR2 as FQGNSA. CDR3 DNA sequence: TGTGCCAGCAGCCCACTCTTCACACGACACTCCTACAATGAGCAGTTCTTC. It is translated as CASSPLFTRHSYNEQFF.

This clonotype was seen many times. This chain connects TRBV20-1 to TRBJ1-2, with 7 bases that match TRBD1. There are 13 residues in the CDR3. V trimming: 0 bases; J trimming: 2 bases; junction bases outside the gene matches: 0. CDR1 and CDR2 (germline): DFQATT, SNEGSKA (reference sequence). CDR3 in DNA: TGCAGTGCTAGAGACAGGGGGAACTATGGCTACACCTTC. Protein: CSARDRGNYGYTF.

This clonotype occurred a few times. This chain uses TRBV19 with TRBJ1-2; D is perhaps TRBD1 (5 bases). CDR1 is LNHDA, CDR2 SQIVND, per germline (reference sequence). V dropped 8 bases and J dropped 4 bases, with 17 bases sitting between them. This CDR3 has 14 residues. DNA for the CDR3: TGTGCCAGTGGGTCGCAGGGCGTCGGCTATGGCTACACCTTC. This encodes CASGSQGVGYGYTF.

The chain combines TRBV30 with TRBJ1-2; unclear D gene. Germline CDR1 reads GTSNPN; CDR2 reads SVGIG (reference sequence). The CDR3 contains 11 residues. Trimming removed 1 base from V and 7 bases from J, with 7 bases in between. CDR3 protein: CAWSGGGGYTF. The CDR3 DNA follows: TGTGCCTGGAGTGGAGGTGGTGGCTACACCTTC.

The CDR3 spells CASSQQLAGPDTQYF. CDR3 nucleotides: TGTGCCAGCAGCCAACAACTAGCGGGACCAGATACGCAGTATTTT. The chain couples TRBV4-2 to TRBJ2-3, with TRBD2 matching over 10 bases. Unmatched junction bases numbered 3, after V lost 2 bases and J lost 4 bases. The CDR3 totals 15 residues. CDR1 is LGHNA and CDR2 is YNFKEQ in the germline V gene.

This chain connects TRBV4-3 to TRBJ2-3; D not resolved. V lost 1 base and J 4 bases, leaving 6 bases between the germline ends. In germline, CDR1 is LGHNA, CDR2 YSLEER. The CDR3 spans 13 residues. CDR3 sequence: CASSQGRADTQYF. CDR3 bases: TGCGCCAGCAGCCAAGGCCGAGCAGATACGCAGTATTTT.

This clonotype was counted a few times. The chain is built from TRBV7-8 and TRBJ2-7; D gene unclear. Germline V lookup: CDR1 SGHVS, CDR2 FQNEAQ. V lost 5 bases and J lost 5, with 10 bases in between. There are 12 residues in the CDR3. CDR3 residues: CASSHSRNEQYF. The CDR3 DNA follows: TGTGCCAGCAGCCACAGCAGGAACGAGCAGTACTTC. Together with reference TRBV7-8 and TRBJ2-7, the CDR3 gives the full variable domain: GAGVSQSPRYKVAKRGQDVALRCDPISGHVSLFWYQQALGQGPEFLTYFQNEAQLDKSGLPSDRFFAERPEGSVSTLKIQRTQQEDSAVYLCASSHSRNEQYFGPGTRLTVT.

The chain is built from TRBV5-8 and TRBJ1-5; D gene ambiguous. The germline V gene encodes CDR1 SGHTS and CDR2 YDEGEE. Trimming cost V 0 bases and J 7 bases, with 14 bases left between them. The CDR3 contains 15 residues. The CDR3 bases are TGTGCCAGCAGCTTGGTATTGACCCCGAGGCAGCCCCAGCATTTT. Translated, it gives CASSLVLTPRQPQHF.

The V and J genes are TRBV11-2 and TRBJ1-1; weak D call: TRBD1 (6 bases). The germline gives CDR1 SGHAT, CDR2 FQNNGV. V was clipped by 5 bases and J by 2 bases, with 18 bases between them. The CDR3 is 16 residues long. In DNA form, the CDR3 reads TGTGCCAGCAGCCCGAGAGAGGGACAAAAAAACACTGAAGCTTTCTTT. It encodes CASSPREGQKNTEAFF.